A selection of T cell receptor beta chains follows, all from one sample in a study of beta chain features in type 1 diabetes. Sequencing used immunoSEQ multiplex PCR; TCRdb keeps in-frame clones, though not all of them. The data contain around 180,000 clones, approximately 8.4% of them singletons. Sequencing was carried out using central memory CD4+ T cells from blood. Every receptor here comes from a man between 18 and 35 years old with type 1 diabetes. Each CDR3 is given with its conserved first and last residue. A D gene is named only where the DNA matches it firmly. Size is omitted from some rows. Given values are once, few, many or a class for expanded clones.

V gene,D gene,J gene,clone size,CDR3 DNA,CDR3 protein
TRBV29-1,TRBD1,TRBJ1-1,NA,TGCAGCGTTGACCCGGGACAGGGAATAGCTTTCTTT,CSVDPGQGIAFF
TRBV18,NA,TRBJ2-6,NA,TGTGCCAGCTCACAAGCGGATTCTGGGGCCAACGTCCTGACTTTC,CASSQADSGANVLTF
TRBV15,TRBD1,TRBJ2-7,many,TGTGCCACCAGCAAAGAACCGGGACAGCTGGGCTACGAGCAGTACTTC,CATSKEPGQLGYEQYF
TRBV6-5,NA,TRBJ1-1,NA,TGTGCCAGCAGTTACGGGAGCGCCTTAACTGAAGCTTTCTTT,CASSYGSALTEAFF
TRBV28,TRBD1,TRBJ1-2,few,TGTGCCAGCAGTCCGGGGACAGGGGGTCACTATGGCTACACCTTC,CASSPGTGGHYGYTF
TRBV6-6,TRBD1,TRBJ2-3,few,TGTGCCAGCAGTTTAACAGGGGAACCTACGCAGTATTTT,CASSLTGEPTQYF
TRBV2,TRBD1,TRBJ1-2,NA,TGTGCCAGCAGTTCGACAGGGGTGGACTATGGCTACACCTTC,CASSSTGVDYGYTF
TRBV19,TRBD1,TRBJ1-2,few,TGTGCCAGTAGCTTACAGGGGCCTTCGTATGGCTACACCTTC,CASSLQGPSYGYTF
TRBV11-2,NA,TRBJ1-2,NA,TGTGCCAGCAGCTTCTCCCGGGACTTAAACTATGGCTACACCTTC,CASSFSRDLNYGYTF
TRBV19,NA,TRBJ1-5,NA,TGTGCCAGTAATCGGGGAGAAGGCAATCAGCCCCAGCATTTT,CASNRGEGNQPQHF
TRBV13,TRBD2,TRBJ2-7,few,TGTGCCAGCAGCCCTACTGAGGGACTAGCGGGATGGCGCTCCTACGAGCAGTACTTC,CASSPTEGLAGWRSYEQYF
TRBV30,NA,TRBJ1-1,NA,TGTGCCTGGAGTCAGGGTCTGGAGACTGAAGCTTTCTTT,CAWSQGLETEAFF
TRBV14,NA,TRBJ2-7,few,TGTGCCAGCAGCCAAGGCTTAGCGCCAACCTACGAGCAGTACTTC,CASSQGLAPTYEQYF
TRBV9,TRBD1,TRBJ2-2,few,TGTGCCAGCAGCCCCAGGGGGCCGAACACCGGGGAGCTGTTTTTT,CASSPRGPNTGELFF
TRBV7-2,TRBD2,TRBJ2-7,NA,TGTGCCAGCAGCCAACCGGGACTAGAATACGAGCAGTACTTC,CASSQPGLEYEQYF
TRBV30,TRBD1,TRBJ2-6,NA,TGTGCCTGGCTCCCCACAGGGGCCGGGGCCAACGTCCTGACTTTC,CAWLPTGAGANVLTF
TRBV30,TRBD1,TRBJ2-6,few,TGTGCCTGGAGTTACAGGGGCGTTGGAGGGGCCAACGTCCTGACTTTC,CAWSYRGVGGANVLTF
TRBV11-2,NA,TRBJ2-3,NA,TGTGCCAGCAGCTTAGCGCAAGGCGGTCGCACAGATACGCAGTATTTT,CASSLAQGGRTDTQYF
TRBV30,NA,TRBJ1-2,NA,TGTGCCTGGAGTGTTCGTGGGCGCGATGGCTACACCTTC,CAWSVRGRDGYTF
TRBV28,NA,TRBJ2-7,NA,TGTGCCAGCAGCTGGGGGGGGGCGAGCCACGAGCAGTACTTC,CASSWGGASHEQYF
TRBV15,TRBD2,TRBJ2-1,NA,TGTGCCACCAGCAGGGGGACTAGCGGGGTCCGATACAATGAGCAGTTCTTC,CATSRGTSGVRYNEQFF
TRBV27,TRBD2,TRBJ2-5,NA,TGTGCCAGCAGTTCGGGACTAGCGGGGGCGGGGGCCCAGTACTTC,CASSSGLAGAGAQYF
TRBV27,NA,TRBJ2-7,few,TGTGCCAGCAGCCGCGACAGTTCCTACGAGCAGTACTTC,CASSRDSSYEQYF
TRBV19,TRBD1,TRBJ1-2,NA,TGTGCCAGTAGCCCCGGGGACAGCCTCTATGGCTACACCTTC,CASSPGDSLYGYTF
TRBV28,NA,TRBJ2-7,few,TGTGCCAGCAGTTCTACGCACGAGCAGTACTTC,CASSSTHEQYF
TRBV5-1,NA,TRBJ1-1,NA,TGCGCCAGCAGCTCAGGGGAGGGGAACACTGAAGCTTTCTTT,CASSSGEGNTEAFF
TRBV5-1,TRBD1,TRBJ1-4,few,TGCGCCAGCAGCGATCAGGGGGCAACTAATGAAAAACTGTTTTTT,CASSDQGATNEKLFF
TRBV7-2,TRBD2,TRBJ2-5,NA,TGTGCCAGCAGCTTACAGCGGGACGAGACCCAGTACTTC,CASSLQRDETQYF
TRBV6-4,TRBD1,TRBJ2-7,few,TGTGCCAGCAGTGATTTCTCCGGGACAGGGTCCTACGAGCAGTACTTC,CASSDFSGTGSYEQYF
TRBV19,NA,TRBJ1-3,few,TGTGCCAGTACTCGGGGGGACATAAGTAACACCATATATTTT,CASTRGDISNTIYF
TRBV28,TRBD2,TRBJ2-7,few,TGTGCCAGCAGTTCGACGAAAGGGGTGCGGGGGAAAGGCGAGCAGTACTTC,CASSSTKGVRGKGEQYF
TRBV5-1,NA,TRBJ2-7,few,TGCGCCAGCAGCTTGAATAGCGGCCTCTCCTACGAGCAGTACTTC,CASSLNSGLSYEQYF
TRBV5-4,TRBD2,TRBJ2-2,few,TGTGCCAGCAGCTCCCCGACGGGGCGGGAGGGCCCCGGGGAGCTGTTTTTT,CASSSPTGREGPGELFF
TRBV2,NA,TRBJ2-1,NA,TGTGCCAGCGAGGACTCCCTTCTCAATGAGCAGTTCTTC,CASEDSLLNEQFF
TRBV29-1,NA,TRBJ1-1,NA,TGCAGCGTTTGGACAGACTTGAACACTGAAGCTTTCTTT,CSVWTDLNTEAFF
TRBV30,TRBD1,TRBJ1-5,few,TGTGCCTGGAGCCCCCCCCGGACAGGGTGGGACAATCAGCCCCAGCATTTT,CAWSPPRTGWDNQPQHF
TRBV15,TRBD2,TRBJ2-3,few,TGTGCCACCAGCAGGGCGAGCGGGGGGGACACAGATACGCAGTATTTT,CATSRASGGDTDTQYF
TRBV9,NA,TRBJ1-5,many,TGTGCCAGCGGGGGGGTACAGCCCCAGCATTTT,CASGGVQPQHF
TRBV10-3,NA,TRBJ1-2,NA,TGTGCCATCAGTCCCTCCCGGGATACCTACACCTTC,CAISPSRDTYTF
TRBV4-1,TRBD1,TRBJ2-7,once,TGCGCCAGCAGCCAGGACGGACAGGGGGCGCGGTACTTC,CASSQDGQGARYF
TRBV2,TRBD1,TRBJ2-7,few,TGTGCCAGCACTTCCCGGACAGGGCAGGGCGAGCAGTACTTC,CASTSRTGQGEQYF
TRBV7-9,TRBD1,TRBJ2-3,few,TGTGCCAGCAGCTCCCAACCGGGACAGGGTTATGGAGATACGCAGTATTTT,CASSSQPGQGYGDTQYF
TRBV28,TRBD1,TRBJ1-6,many,TGTGCCAGCACAGGGGGCTATAATTCACCCCTCCACTTT,CASTGGYNSPLHF
TRBV7-8,NA,TRBJ2-7,NA,TGTGCCAGCAGCTTAAAAGAGGTCCGCCACTACGAGCAGTACTTC,CASSLKEVRHYEQYF
TRBV9,TRBD2,TRBJ2-7,NA,TGTGCCAGCAGCCCGGGACTAGCGATCCACGAGCAGTACTTC,CASSPGLAIHEQYF
TRBV10-3,NA,TRBJ2-1,once,TGTGCCATCAGTGACCCTAAAGGGGCCGACAATGAGCAGTTCTTC,CAISDPKGADNEQFF
TRBV15,TRBD1,TRBJ1-5,few,TGTGCCACCGCGACAGGGAGCAATCAGCCCCAGCATTTT,CATATGSNQPQHF
TRBV4-3,TRBD1,TRBJ1-4,NA,TGCGCCAGCAGCCAGGAAGACAGGGGGGGCGAAAAACTGTTTTTT,CASSQEDRGGEKLFF
TRBV7-2,NA,TRBJ1-4,few,TGTGCCAGCAGCTTCATTGCAACTAATGAAAAACTGTTTTTT,CASSFIATNEKLFF
TRBV5-1,TRBD1,TRBJ2-7,few,TGCGCCAGCAGCTTGGACGGGACAGGGGGAATTCAGCAGTACTTC,CASSLDGTGGIQQYF
TRBV18,NA,TRBJ1-6,few,TGTGCCAGCTCACCGGAGGGAACGGATAATTCACCCCTCCACTTT,CASSPEGTDNSPLHF
TRBV27,TRBD2,TRBJ2-2,NA,TGTGCCAGCAGTGGGACTAGCGGGAGCCGGGAGCTGTTTTTT,CASSGTSGSRELFF
TRBV5-1,TRBD1,TRBJ1-3,NA,TGCGCCAGCAGCTTTACAGGGGTCTCTGGAAACACCATATATTTT,CASSFTGVSGNTIYF
TRBV19,TRBD1,TRBJ2-4,NA,TGTGCCAGTAGTGCGACAGGGAGAATTGTCTTC,CASSATGRIVF
TRBV19,TRBD1,TRBJ2-1,NA,TGTGCCAGTACATGGACAGGGTCCTACAATGAGCAGTTCTTC,CASTWTGSYNEQFF